The 18 T cell receptor beta chains below all came from one sample that was sequenced in a study of chemoradiotherapy in HPV16-positive cancers. Measured with immunoSEQ multiplex PCR; TCRdb has only the in-frame clones, and not every one. Of about 10,000 clones listed, under 80% are singletons. This material was obtained from a patient who underwent chemoradiotherapy. The receptors were gathered from a human donor with HPV-associated anogenital cancer.

The chain combines TRBV2 with TRBJ2-1; 9 bases are shared with TRBD2. The germline V gene has CDR1 SNHLY and CDR2 FYNNEI. Losses at the gene ends were 7 bases for V and 4 bases for J; bases not matched to a gene: 11. This CDR3 comprises 16 residues. CDR3 amino acids: CASKAASGEEYNEQFF. CDR3 sequence (DNA): TGTGCCAGCAAAGCGGCTAGCGGGGAGGAATACAATGAGCAGTTCTTC.

This chain links TRBV5-6 with TRBJ1-1; D unclear. The V end lost 2 bases, the J end lost 0 bases, and 8 bases lay between the germline ends. There are 14 residues in the CDR3. The germline V gene encodes CDR1 SGHDT and CDR2 YYEEEE. The DNA for the CDR3 is TGTGCCAGCAGCTTAGTTAACGTGAACACTGAAGCTTTCTTT. It translates to CASSLVNVNTEAFF.

The rearrangement uses TRBV11-3 and TRBJ2-7, with 7 bases identical to TRBD2. The CDR3 is 13 residues long. Germline-derived CDR1 and CDR2 are SGHNT and YENEEA. V trimming: 5 bases; J trimming: 0 bases; junction bases outside the gene matches: 1. Here the CDR3 DNA reads TGTGCCAGCAGCGGGGGGGACTCCTACGAGCAGTACTTC. It specifies CASSGGDSYEQYF.

V is TRBV30 and J is TRBJ2-7, with D unresolved. CDR3 length equals 12 residues. In germline, CDR1 is GTSNPN, CDR2 SVGIG (reference sequence). Deletions cut 2 bases from V and 1 base from J, with 6 bases between. The CDR3 spells CAWSMVSYEQYF. The CDR3 DNA sequence: TGTGCCTGGAGTATGGTATCCTACGAGCAGTACTTC.

The V call is TRBV5-1, the J call TRBJ2-2, with D unresolved. This CDR3 is 15 amino acids long. CDR1 SGHRS and CDR2 YFSETQ come from the germline V gene. V was trimmed by 1 base and J by 6 bases, leaving 13 bases between them. CDR3 nucleotide sequence: TGCGCCAGCAGCTTGTTCGAAGCTCGGTCCGGGGAGCTGTTTTTT. The encoded protein is CASSLFEARSGELFF.

The V call is TRBV7-8, the J call TRBJ1-4; D gene uncertain. There are 13 residues in the CDR3. Germline V CDR1 and CDR2: SGHVS, FQNEAQ. The ends were cut back, 1 base at V and 8 bases at J, with 8 bases in the middle. The CDR3 sequence: CASSLGAQEKLFF. The CDR3 DNA is TGTGCCAGCAGCTTAGGAGCCCAGGAAAAACTGTTTTTT.

The rearrangement links TRBV7-9 to TRBJ2-2, with D perhaps TRBD2 (5 bases). The CDR3 is 15 amino acids. V was cut by 4 bases and J by 5 bases, with 14 bases left in between. Germline-derived CDR1 and CDR2 are SEHNR and FQNEAQ (reference sequence). In nucleotides, the CDR3 is TGTGCCAGCAGCTCCCGGGATATTGGGACCGGGGAGCTGTTTTTT. It encodes CASSSRDIGTGELFF.

This chain uses TRBV11-2 with TRBJ1-1, with TRBD1 matching over 7 bases. With 2 bases clipped from V and 3 bases from J, the junction kept 6 bases outside the gene matches. The CDR3 is 15 residues long. The germline CDR1 and CDR2 sequences are SGHAT and FQNNGV. CDR3: CASSLSVQGYTEAFF. As DNA, the CDR3 is TGTGCCAGCAGCTTATCGGTACAGGGGTACACTGAAGCTTTCTTT.

V is TRBV6-1 and J is TRBJ1-4, with D maybe TRBD1 (6 bases). The CDR3 has 15 amino acids. The V end was cut by 3 bases, the J end by 6 bases, with 14 bases between. CDR1 is MNHNS and CDR2 is SASEGT in the germline V gene. CDR3: CASSDRTALDEKLFF. The CDR3 region has the DNA TGTGCCAGCAGTGATAGGACAGCTCTGGATGAAAAACTGTTTTTT.

V gene TRBV5-5 combines with J gene TRBJ1-1, with D perhaps TRBD1 (5 bases). The germline V and J ends were trimmed by 1 base and 7 bases, with 8 bases remaining between them. The V gene's germline CDR1 is SGHKS and CDR2 YYEKEE (reference sequence). This CDR3 region has 12 residues. In DNA, the CDR3 is TGTGCCAGCAGCTTGTTGGGGGGTGAAGCTTTCTTT. It yields the protein CASSLLGGEAFF.

In this sample, this clone turned up a few times. CDR3 sequence (DNA): TGTGCCAGTAGTCGGTTGGGACTTAAGAACACTGAAGCTTTCTTT. Translation gives CASSRLGLKNTEAFF. The rearrangement uses TRBV19 and TRBJ1-1, with D perhaps TRBD1 (5 bases). This CDR3 comprises 15 residues. The germline CDR1 and CDR2 sequences are LNHDA and SQIVND (reference sequence). V lost 5 bases, J lost 1 base, and 14 bases lay in between.

J is TRBJ1-3 and V is TRBV11-2; D call uncertain. This CDR3 region has 14 residues. V was trimmed by 1 base and J by 0 bases, leaving 4 bases between them. CDR1 and CDR2 from the germline V gene are SGHAT and FQNNGV. The CDR3 DNA is TGTGCCAGCAGCTTAGTCCACTCTGGAAACACCATATATTTT. Protein: CASSLVHSGNTIYF.

The gene calls are TRBV19 and TRBJ2-7; 7 nucleotides line up with TRBD2. V lost 3 bases, J lost 2 bases, and 7 bases stayed unmatched. There are 15 residues in the CDR3. Germline values: CDR1 LNHDA, CDR2 SQIVND (reference sequence). The CDR3 sequence: CASSIFPSGAYEQYF. The CDR3 DNA sequence: TGTGCCAGTAGTATTTTCCCTAGCGGAGCCTACGAGCAGTACTTC. Drawing the rest from reference TRBV19 and TRBJ2-7, the complete variable domain is DGGITQSPKYLFRKEGQNVTLSCEQNLNHDAMYWYRQDPGQGLRLIYYSQIVNDFQKGDIAEGYSVSREKKESFPLTVTSAQKNPTAFYLCASSIFPSGAYEQYFGPGTRLTVT.

The rearrangement links TRBV14 to TRBJ2-7; D is uncertain. With 0 bases removed from V and 1 base from J, the gap between germline ends came to 7 bases. CDR3 length: 14 amino acids. Germline-derived CDR1 and CDR2 are SGHDN and FVKESK. Here the CDR3 reads CASSQDLVSYEQYF. CDR3 nucleotide sequence: TGTGCCAGCAGCCAAGATCTGGTTTCCTACGAGCAGTACTTC.

The chain couples TRBV6-5 to TRBJ1-1, with TRBD1 as a possible D gene (6 bases). The CDR3 length is 16 residues. In germline, CDR1 is MNHEY, CDR2 SVGAGI. V shed 2 bases and J shed 2 bases, with 15 bases lying between them. Written as DNA, the CDR3 is TGTGCCAGCAGTTACCTGGCGGCCGGGGGCAACACTGAAGCTTTCTTT. Residues: CASSYLAAGGNTEAFF.

The chain joins TRBV5-1 to TRBJ1-1; no reliable D call. This CDR3 has 16 residues. Deletions cut 6 bases from V and 0 bases from J, with 18 bases between. Germline values: CDR1 SGHRS, CDR2 YFSETQ. This CDR3 reads CASTSSSTEMNTEAFF. The CDR3 DNA follows: TGCGCCAGCACCTCATCATCGACGGAAATGAACACTGAAGCTTTCTTT.

The V call is TRBV28, the J call TRBJ2-7; weak D call: TRBD2 (6 bases). Germline V lookup: CDR1 MDHEN, CDR2 SYDVKM. This CDR3 contains 15 residues. V was clipped by 2 bases and J by 2 bases, with 13 bases between them. The CDR3 sequence is CASSLGGSQPYEQYF. The CDR3 DNA follows: TGTGCCAGCAGTTTAGGGGGGTCCCAGCCCTACGAGCAGTACTTC.

The rearrangement uses TRBV5-1 and TRBJ2-3; no clear D gene. This CDR3 has 14 residues. Germline lookup yields CDR1 SGHRS and CDR2 YFSETQ. V was trimmed by 0 bases and J by 4 bases, leaving 9 bases between them. The CDR3 DNA is TGCGCCAGCAGCTTGGCCGCCTTCCCAGATACGCAGTATTTT. Amino acid sequence: CASSLAAFPDTQYF.